This T cell receptor (beta chain) stems from a study of identical twins. The CDR3 extends over 15 amino acids. Germline CDR1 and CDR2: MNHEY and SMNVEV (reference sequence). Trimming cost V 4 bases and J 0 bases, with 13 bases left between them. One entry per CDR3 protein, called by TCRdb with MiXCR from the 5' RACE reads. The table records 1.5 million or so distinct CDR3 sequences, around 33% of them present only once. Healthy Caucasians, and only they, were the donors. This chain links TRBV27 with TRBJ2-7, with D unclear. This clonotype was obtained from a newborn girl in good health. Sequencing was done on a sample of cord blood. The CDR3 reads CASSSEETVSYEQYF. The CDR3 DNA is TGTGCCAGCAGTTCCGAGGAGACGGTCTCCTACGAGCAGTACTTC.